A selection of T cell receptor beta chains follows, all from one sample in a study of T cells expressing NK-cell markers. TCRdb reprocessed the 5' RACE reads; each CDR3 protein has one entry and no DNA is given. The sample data list approximately 550,000 distinct CDR3 sequences. The sample consisted of blood T cells: a sorted CD56 or NKG2C T cell subset, CD4+ or CD8+ T cells, or bulk PBMC T cells (not recorded which). The receptors shown here come from a man aged 18 to 29 in good health. Both conserved end residues are part of each CDR3. The order of the fields is J gene, V gene, CDR3 protein.

j_call: TRBJ1-3; v_call: TRBV5-1; cdr3_aa: CASSSHPLMGNTIYF
j_call: TRBJ1-1; v_call: TRBV7-2; cdr3_aa: CASSRGMWGSTEAFF
j_call: TRBJ2-1; v_call: TRBV7-2; cdr3_aa: CASSLTSAGGFNEQFF
j_call: TRBJ2-5; v_call: TRBV7-6; cdr3_aa: CASSYAPGIQETQYF
j_call: TRBJ2-7; v_call: TRBV3-1; cdr3_aa: CASSQDSGLLYEQYF
j_call: TRBJ1-1; v_call: TRBV29-1; cdr3_aa: CSPRQGWNNTEAFF
j_call: TRBJ2-7; v_call: TRBV4-2; cdr3_aa: CASSQAGSEAEQYF
j_call: TRBJ2-6; v_call: TRBV20-1; cdr3_aa: CSARTPGGHSVSGANVLTF
j_call: TRBJ2-1; v_call: TRBV12-3/TRBV12-4; cdr3_aa: CASSLTVGRGHNEQFF
j_call: TRBJ2-4; v_call: TRBV3-1; cdr3_aa: CASSDGPNIQYF
j_call: TRBJ2-5; v_call: TRBV3-1; cdr3_aa: CASSHAGTSAQETQYF
j_call: TRBJ1-6; v_call: TRBV20-1; cdr3_aa: CSASMQGDSPLHF
j_call: TRBJ2-2; v_call: TRBV19; cdr3_aa: CASSIRWQGVSGELFF
j_call: TRBJ2-7; v_call: TRBV12-3/TRBV12-4; cdr3_aa: CASSFERTSTYEQYF
j_call: TRBJ1-1; v_call: TRBV7-3; cdr3_aa: CASSLSPDGEAFF
j_call: TRBJ2-7; v_call: TRBV14; cdr3_aa: CASSQLPSGVYEQYF
j_call: TRBJ2-3; v_call: TRBV5-1; cdr3_aa: CASAISRQADTQYF
j_call: TRBJ1-1; v_call: TRBV12-3/TRBV12-4; cdr3_aa: CASRSRDGLNTEAFF
j_call: TRBJ2-1; v_call: TRBV7-9; cdr3_aa: CASMDSGMYEQFF
j_call: TRBJ2-4; v_call: TRBV27; cdr3_aa: CASSLGQGGAKNIQYF
j_call: TRBJ2-3; v_call: TRBV20-1; cdr3_aa: CSAGGGRLAGVLDTQYF
j_call: TRBJ2-1; v_call: TRBV27; cdr3_aa: CASSPLLRDRVNEQFF
j_call: TRBJ2-4; v_call: TRBV4-3; cdr3_aa: CASSQEPRNIQYF
j_call: TRBJ2-5; v_call: TRBV29-1; cdr3_aa: CSVGGAPDQETQYF
j_call: TRBJ2-1; v_call: TRBV5-1; cdr3_aa: CASSATTNNEQFF
j_call: TRBJ2-5; v_call: TRBV20-1; cdr3_aa: CSAREPGQVGETQYF
j_call: TRBJ2-3; v_call: TRBV9; cdr3_aa: CASSEPIAGGPEYF
j_call: TRBJ1-3; v_call: TRBV12-3/TRBV12-4; cdr3_aa: CASSWVTPRNTIYF
j_call: TRBJ1-6; v_call: TRBV18; cdr3_aa: CASSLSGDSPLHF
j_call: TRBJ1-5; v_call: TRBV24-1; cdr3_aa: CATKASDSGQPQHF
j_call: TRBJ1-5; v_call: TRBV5-1; cdr3_aa: CASSYGQGRNQPQHF
j_call: TRBJ2-7; v_call: TRBV6-2/TRBV6-3; cdr3_aa: CASSPRGTSVSYEQYF
j_call: TRBJ2-1; v_call: TRBV18; cdr3_aa: CASSPGTTRTEEQFF